This TCR beta chain was identified in a study of blood T cells in healthy people across ages. With a J-beta primer mix and a sample-barcoded 5' primer, a second PCR ran about 7 to 12 cycles. Using its own MiXCR run on the 5' RACE reads, TCRdb lists one record per CDR3 protein. Altogether some 900,000 distinct CDR3 sequences are present, around 48% being singletons, with the ten largest covering about an eighth. This CDR3 comprises 13 residues. V lost 2 bases and J lost 1, with 5 bases in between. CDR1 and CDR2 (germline): MNHNY, SVGAGI (reference sequence). Sample: blood. This receptor was identified in a man aged 25 to 40 in good health. V and J are TRBV6-6 and TRBJ1-1, with D uncertain. The CDR3 DNA follows: TGTGCCAGCAGTTACCTAGGGAACACTGAAGCTTTCTTT. Amino acid sequence: CASSYLGNTEAFF.